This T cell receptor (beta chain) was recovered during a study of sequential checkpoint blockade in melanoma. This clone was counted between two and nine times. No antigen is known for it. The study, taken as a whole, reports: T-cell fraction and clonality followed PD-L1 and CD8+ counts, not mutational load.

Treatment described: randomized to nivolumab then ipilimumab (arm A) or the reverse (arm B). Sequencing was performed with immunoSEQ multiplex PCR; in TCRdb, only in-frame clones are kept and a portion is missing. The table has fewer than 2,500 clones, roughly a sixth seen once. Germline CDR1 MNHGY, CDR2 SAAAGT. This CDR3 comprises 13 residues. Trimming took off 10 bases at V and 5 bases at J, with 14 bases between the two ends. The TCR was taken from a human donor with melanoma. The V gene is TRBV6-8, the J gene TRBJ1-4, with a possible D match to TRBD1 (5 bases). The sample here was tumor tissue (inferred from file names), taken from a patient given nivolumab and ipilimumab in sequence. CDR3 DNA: TGTGCCATCAGGGACGGTTCAAATGAAAAACTGTTTTTT. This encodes CAIRDGSNEKLFF.